The clone carrying this TCR beta chain has more than one count but fewer than ten. TCRdb analysed the 5' RACE reads with MiXCR anew, one entry per CDR3 protein. The sample lists about 48,000 distinct CDR3 sequences; about 19% were seen once. This sample was taken from a study of chronic HIV infection and antiretroviral therapy. Trimming stripped 3 bases from V and 5 bases from J, with 10 bases between. This CDR3 is built from 12 residues. Germline assignment: CDR1 SQVTM and CDR2 ANQGSEA. V is TRBV29-1 and J is TRBJ2-5; D is possibly TRBD2 (5 bases). Sequences were obtained from peripheral blood. This TCR was recovered from an adult who had HIV and had not received antiretroviral therapy, or was an uninfected healthy control (not recorded which). CDR3 sequence: CSVEEDLETQYF. The CDR3 DNA is TGCAGCGTTGAGGAGGACCTGGAGACCCAGTACTTC.